This T cell receptor (beta chain) stems from a study of regulatory T cells in long-lasting Graves disease. Study-level background: Antithyroid drugs had been taken by newly diagnosed Graves' patients for under 3 months.

Specified time point: newly diagnosed GD, antithyroid drugs for less than 3 months. PBMCs provided the RNA from which the TCR library was made. The CDR3 totals 16 residues. With V trimmed by 7 bases and J by 3 bases, 14 bases remained unmatched. From germline, CDR1 is MNHNS and CDR2 SASEGT. Assembly of TCR beta libraries relied on iRepertoire HTBI primers together with Arm-PCR of CDR3 regions. TCRdb reanalysed the multiplex PCR reads using MiXCR and keeps one entry per CDR3 protein. This table has about 540,000 distinct CDR3 sequences, roughly 14% appearing once. Regarding this clonotype: Its specificity is not known. One base away lies a much larger clone, so this may be a sequencing read error.

Study-wide results and caveats: Tissue studied was limited to peripheral blood, excluding thyroid tissue.

This sample was also put to use in a study of T cells in Graves' hyperthyroidism and ophthalmopathy. That publication notes: Using the HTBI primer set, a first-round RT-PCR was run on the TCR CDR3.

The starting material was peripheral blood mononuclear cells (PBMCs), obtained at new diagnosis, from a patient treated with antithyroid drugs. The receptor was isolated from a man younger than 45 with Graves disease. The chain links TRBV6-1 to TRBJ1-2; TRBD1 matches 7 bases. The CDR3 nucleotides are TGTGCCAGCATGACAGGGTTAATGGTCGGTGACTATGGCTACACCTTC. The encoded protein is CASMTGLMVGDYGYTF.